This is a list of T cell receptor beta chains from one sample in a study of a mutant IDH1 vaccine in newly diagnosed glioma. TCRdb keeps only in-frame clones here, not all; method: immunoSEQ multiplex PCR. The table has 42,000 or so clones, approximately 80% seen once. Their antigens are not known. This material consisted of PBMCs, taken from a glioma patient whose treatment included an IDH1 peptide vaccine. All receptors come from a woman between 50 and 59 years old with glioma. Each CDR3 is given with its conserved first and last residue. The order of the fields is CDR3 length, D gene, J gene, clone size, V gene, CDR3 DNA, CDR3 protein. D genes are given only for firm matches. Clone size is not always given. Where it is, it says once, few, many or a class for expanded clones.

>9|-|TRBJ2-5|-|TRBV29-1
TGCATCTCGATGGAGACCCAGTACTTC
CISMETQYF
>15|-|TRBJ2-3|few|TRBV5-8
TGTGCCAGCAGCGGAGGAACAGGTTACACAGATACGCAGTATTTT
CASSGGTGYTDTQYF
>15|-|TRBJ2-3|-|TRBV6-1
TGTGCCAGCGACGGCGAGGGGGGCCGGGGAGATACGCAGTATTTT
CASDGEGGRGDTQYF
>13|TRBD1|TRBJ2-7|-|TRBV11-1
TGTGCCAGCAGCGCAGACAGGGGCTACGAGCAGTACTTC
CASSADRGYEQYF
>15|-|TRBJ1-6|-|TRBV25-1
TGTGCCAGCAGTGAATACTCTAGGTATAATTCACCCCTCCACTTT
CASSEYSRYNSPLHF
>15|-|TRBJ2-4|-|TRBV5-1
TGCGCCAGCAGCTTCGGGCCCCTAGCCAAAAACATTCAGTACTTC
CASSFGPLAKNIQYF
>15|TRBD2|TRBJ2-5|once|TRBV30
TGTGCCTGGAGTGTAGCGGGGGCCCGGGGAGAGACCCAGTACTTC
CAWSVAGARGETQYF
>18|TRBD2|TRBJ2-3|-|TRBV4-1
TGCGCCAGCAGCCGAGGACTAGCGGGGGGGCCAAAGACAGATACGCAGTATTTT
CASSRGLAGGPKTDTQYF
>15|-|TRBJ2-3|-|TRBV7-9
TGTGCCAGCAGGCGTTCGGTGGCTCACACAGATACGCAGTATTTT
CASRRSVAHTDTQYF
>13|TRBD1|TRBJ1-2|-|TRBV19
TGTGCCAGTAGTACGACAGGGAGCTATGGCTACACCTTC
CASSTTGSYGYTF
>14|-|TRBJ2-7|-|TRBV2
TGTGCCACCAAGGCAGGGAGGCCGTCCTACGAGCAGTACTTC
CATKAGRPSYEQYF
>16|-|TRBJ2-3|-|TRBV7-9
TGTGCCAGCAGTCTAGAGATTTCGGGGGGCCGAAGGACGCAGTATTTT
CASSLEISGGRRTQYF
>13|-|TRBJ2-1|-|TRBV29-1
TGCAGCGTTCCTCAGGGGGGGCTCAATGAGCAGTTCTTC
CSVPQGGLNEQFF
>15|TRBD1|TRBJ1-4|-|TRBV2
TGTGCCACCCTGGACAGGACCTATGGGGGTGAAAAACTGTTTTTT
CATLDRTYGGEKLFF
>14|-|TRBJ1-5|-|TRBV9
TGTGCCAGCGGCCCCGGGGGGGGCAATCAGCCCCAGCATTTT
CASGPGGGNQPQHF
>16|-|TRBJ1-6|-|TRBV28
TGTGCCAGCAGTTTAGAAGTTCGACCGGGTGATTCACCCCTCCACTTT
CASSLEVRPGDSPLHF
>13|-|TRBJ1-5|-|TRBV11-2
TGTGCCAGCAGCTTGGGACCTAGTCAGCCCCAGCATTTT
CASSLGPSQPQHF
>15|TRBD1|TRBJ1-1|-|TRBV27
TGTGCCAGCACCCCGTTCGCCGGGACAGGAGTCGAAGCTTTCTTT
CASTPFAGTGVEAFF
>14|-|TRBJ2-5|-|TRBV7-7
TGTGCTAGCAGCTTACACAGGACCCAAGAGACCCAGTACTTC
CASSLHRTQETQYF
>12|-|TRBJ1-6|few|TRBV29-1
TGCAGCGTTGGAGCAGGGGATTCACCCCTCCACTTT
CSVGAGDSPLHF
>13|-|TRBJ1-6|-|TRBV2
TGTGCCAGCCTTCGACAGAATAATTCACCCCTCCACTTT
CASLRQNNSPLHF
>13|-|TRBJ1-1|few|TRBV5-1
TGCGCCAGCAGCCCTTTTTCGACTGGTGGAGCTTTCTTT
CASSPFSTGGAFF
>13|TRBD1|TRBJ1-2|once|TRBV30
TGTGCCTGGAGACGGACAGGGACATATGGCTACACCTTC
CAWRRTGTYGYTF
>15|TRBD2|TRBJ2-5|-|TRBV10-3
TGTGCCATCAGTGAGTCGCGGGGGGGCGTGGAGACCCAGTACTTC
CAISESRGGVETQYF
>17|TRBD1|TRBJ2-5|-|TRBV15
TGTGCCACCAGCAGAGTAGGGACAGGGGCGCTCCAAGAGACCCAGTACTTC
CATSRVGTGALQETQYF
>13|-|TRBJ1-5|-|TRBV7-9
TGTGCCAGCAGCTGGGGAGCCAATCAGCCCCAGCATTTT
CASSWGANQPQHF
>13|TRBD1|TRBJ1-2|-|TRBV18
TGTGCCAGCTCACCGGGACAGGACTATGGCTACACCTTC
CASSPGQDYGYTF
>13|TRBD2|TRBJ2-5|-|TRBV12-5
TGTGCTAGTGCCCTGGGGGGGCAAGAGACCCAGTACTTC
CASALGGQETQYF
>13|-|TRBJ1-2|-|TRBV6-1
TGTGCCAGCTCGACGGATCCTAACTATGGCTACACCTTC
CASSTDPNYGYTF
>14|-|TRBJ1-1|-|TRBV6-1
TGTGCCAGCAGTGTGGTCAGAATGAACACTGAAGCTTTCTTT
CASSVVRMNTEAFF
>16|-|TRBJ1-6|-|TRBV19
TGTGCCAGTAGCGGATTGGGGGCGCAAGATAATTCACCCCTCCACTTT
CASSGLGAQDNSPLHF
>15|-|TRBJ1-1|-|TRBV18
TGTGCCAGCTCCCTCGACCTGGGGATGAACACTGAAGCTTTCTTT
CASSLDLGMNTEAFF
>15|TRBD1|TRBJ1-2|few|TRBV5-5
TGTGCCAGCAGGACCTCAGGGGGGAAAAACTATGGCTACACCTTC
CASRTSGGKNYGYTF
>13|-|TRBJ1-5|-|TRBV19
TGTGCCAGTAGTCGCTCGACGGAGCAGCCCCAGCATTTT
CASSRSTEQPQHF
>13|-|TRBJ2-7|-|TRBV13
TGTGCCAGCAGCTTAGGGACACTGAAGGAGCAGTACTTC
CASSLGTLKEQYF
>14|-|TRBJ1-6|-|TRBV9
TGTGCCAGCAGCGTCGGGCCCCCCGATTCACCCCTCCACTTT
CASSVGPPDSPLHF
>14|-|TRBJ1-1|few|TRBV5-1
TGCGCCAGCAGCTTGGCCGCGGCTAACACTGAAGCTTTCTTT
CASSLAAANTEAFF
>14|-|TRBJ2-7|-|TRBV19
TGTGCCAGTAGTATCGGCAGGGGTCCCTACGAGCAGTACTTC
CASSIGRGPYEQYF
>14|TRBD1|TRBJ2-7|once|TRBV5-1
TGCGCCAGCAGCCCCGGGACAGGCCCACCCGAGCAGTACTTC
CASSPGTGPPEQYF
>11|-|TRBJ1-2|-|TRBV19
TGTGCCAGTAGTCCCATCGGGACACTCACCTTC
CASSPIGTLTF
>12|-|TRBJ1-5|-|TRBV2
TGTGCCAGCAGCGGGGTGCGGCAGCCCCAGCATTTT
CASSGVRQPQHF
>16|TRBD1|TRBJ1-6|-|TRBV4-3
TGCGCCAGCAGCCAAGATTTTAACAGGGGGAATTCACCCCTCCACTTT
CASSQDFNRGNSPLHF
>14|TRBD2|TRBJ2-1|-|TRBV29-1
TGCAGCGTTGAAAAGCGGGGATACTACAATGAGCAGTTCTTC
CSVEKRGYYNEQFF